The present T cell receptor beta chain was sequenced within a study of cytomegalovirus exposure and HLA in healthy donors. Trimming at V came to 0 bases and at J to 1 base, leaving 1 base not matched to a gene. This CDR3 is built from 16 residues. Germline loops: CDR1 MNHEY, CDR2 SVGAGI. PCR primers comprised 60 Vbeta and 13 Jbeta primers. The repertoire was sequenced with immunoSEQ multiplex PCR; TCRdb's copy has only in-frame clones and lacks some. The table shows around 130,000 clones, with about two thirds occurring only once. The genes are TRBV6-5 and TRBJ2-5; TRBD2 matches at 11 bases. The sample consisted of PBMCs. The sequence was collected from a man aged 35-49 years in good health and CMV-seropositive. The CDR3 loop is CASSYSLAGAQETQYF. In DNA, the CDR3 is TGTGCCAGCAGTTACTCACTAGCGGGAGCCCAAGAGACCCAGTACTTC.